The 26 T cell receptor beta chains below come from one sample, sequenced in a study of cytomegalovirus exposure and HLA in healthy donors. Some clones are missing from TCRdb's copy, which holds only in-frame ones; the method was immunoSEQ multiplex PCR. The sample includes tens of thousands of clones, roughly 83% seen only once; the top ten take 9.5% to 13%. Sequenced material: PBMCs. All receptors come from a woman between 18 and 30 years old in good health and CMV-seropositive.

The sample holds one count of this clone. This rearrangement joins TRBV28 to TRBJ1-2; D unclear. The V end lost 6 bases, the J end lost 4 bases, and 18 bases lay between the germline ends. CDR3 length equals 15 residues. Germline V gene lookup returns CDR1 MDHEN and CDR2 SYDVKM. The CDR3 bases are TGTGCCAGCAGACGCGCGACGGGGTGGGGCTATGGCTACACCTTC. Amino acids: CASRRATGWGYGYTF.

V is TRBV5-4 and J is TRBJ2-7; D is undetermined. Trimming removed 0 bases at V and 3 bases at J, with 10 bases between. The CDR3 sequence is 14 residues long. CDR1 and CDR2 (germline): SGHNT, YYREEE (reference sequence). CDR3 DNA: TGTGCCAGCAGCTTGGATTATGGGCTCTACGAGCAGTACTTC. Amino acid sequence: CASSLDYGLYEQYF.

The chain joins TRBV30 to TRBJ2-3, with D tentatively TRBD2 (6 bases). This CDR3 region has 15 residues. CDR1 is GTSNPN and CDR2 is SVGIG in the germline V gene (reference sequence). V was shortened by 5 bases and J by 1 base, with 16 bases between the two germline ends. The CDR3 DNA is TGTGCCTGGTCCAGCTACGGGACTGGCACAGATACGCAGTATTTT. Residues: CAWSSYGTGTDTQYF.

The J gene is TRBJ1-4, the V gene TRBV19; no definite D call. This CDR3 is 15 amino acids long. Trimming pared 3 bases from V and 7 bases from J, leaving 15 bases between. Germline loops: CDR1 LNHDA, CDR2 SQIVND (reference sequence). The CDR3: CASSIVGRFGEKLFF. DNA for the CDR3: TGTGCCAGTAGTATTGTGGGCAGATTTGGTGAAAAACTGTTTTTT.

This clone appeared a single time. The rearrangement links TRBV30 to TRBJ2-5, with 9 bases matching TRBD2. Germline CDR1 reads GTSNPN; CDR2 reads SVGIG (reference sequence). The V gene end was trimmed by 5 bases and the J gene end by 4 bases; junction bases not matched to a gene: 5. The CDR3 length is 13 residues. Written as DNA, the CDR3 is TGTGCCTGGTCGGCGGGGGGGGGAGAGACCCAGTACTTC. Translation: CAWSAGGGETQYF.

By frequency in the sample, this clone is medium-sized. This sequence joins TRBV7-2 and TRBJ1-2, with D perhaps TRBD1 (5 bases). V was cut by 5 bases and J by 4 bases, with 11 bases left in between. This CDR3 region has 13 residues. Germline V gene data show CDR1 as SGHTA and CDR2 as FQGNSA. The CDR3 DNA reads as TGTGCCAGCAGCCCCCACCAGGGCTATGGCTACACCTTC. Its protein product is CASSPHQGYGYTF.

This rearrangement joins TRBV11-2 to TRBJ2-3; TRBD2 aligns across 12 bases. The CDR3 is made up of 17 amino acids. V shed 4 bases and J 5 bases; nucleotides not matched to a gene: 10. Germline V gene sequence: CDR1 SGHAT, CDR2 FQNNGV. CDR3 protein: CASSSLAGTSGLDTQYF. The DNA of the CDR3 is TGTGCCAGCAGCTCACTCGCCGGGACTAGCGGGCTAGATACGCAGTATTTT.

The chain carries TRBV10-3 and TRBJ2-2; D call uncertain. Germline V lookup: CDR1 ENHRY, CDR2 SYGVKD. This CDR3 comprises 15 residues. With 4 bases removed from V and 6 bases from J, the gap between germline ends came to 15 bases. The CDR3 nucleotides are TGTGCCATCAGTGGTAGTGAGGCGGATGCCGGGGAGCTGTTTTTT. Protein: CAISGSEADAGELFF.

The chain joins TRBV6-1 to TRBJ1-2; the D is unclear. There are 17 residues in the CDR3. V gave up 4 bases and J gave up 0 bases, with 18 bases separating them. From germline, CDR1 is MNHNS and CDR2 SASEGT. CDR3 sequence: CASSALTSAASNYGYTF. The CDR3 region has the DNA TGTGCCAGCAGTGCACTAACCTCGGCAGCGTCTAACTATGGCTACACCTTC.

This clone was seen a handful of times. V and J are TRBV15 and TRBJ1-2; 9 bases are a match to TRBD1. The trim removed 3 bases at V and 6 bases at J, leaving 11 bases unmatched. The CDR3 spans 16 residues. Per the germline V gene, CDR1 is LNHNV and CDR2 is YYDKDF (reference sequence). The CDR3 region has the DNA TGTGCCACCAGCAGGCGTTACCCGGGACAGGGAGATGGCTACACCTTC. Translating gives CATSRRYPGQGDGYTF.

The chain recombines TRBV6-4 with TRBJ2-3; 7 nucleotides match TRBD2. With 6 bases clipped from V and 1 base from J, the junction kept 7 bases outside the gene matches. The CDR3 extends over 15 amino acids. Germline V lookup: CDR1 MRHNA, CDR2 SNTAGT. CDR3 bases: TGTGCCAGCAGCCCCCTCAGCGGGGGCACAGATACGCAGTATTTT. Protein sequence: CASSPLSGGTDTQYF.

V and J are TRBV5-1 and TRBJ2-3; the match to TRBD2 covers 8 bases. Germline V gene sequence: CDR1 SGHRS, CDR2 YFSETQ. The CDR3 is 15 residues long. Unmatched junction bases numbered 6, after V lost 4 bases and J lost 2 bases. Here the CDR3 DNA reads TGCGCCAGCAGCGTGACTAGCGCATCCACAGATACGCAGTATTTT. Its protein is CASSVTSASTDTQYF.

This clone was picked up one time. The chain is built from TRBV4-1 and TRBJ2-7; the match to TRBD2 covers 9 bases. V lost 2 bases to trimming and J lost 7 bases; unmatched junction nucleotides: 6. This CDR3 spans 14 amino acids. The V gene's germline CDR1 is MGHRA and CDR2 YSYEKL. CDR3 DNA sequence: TGCGCCAGCAGCCAACTCGCTAGCGGGGATGAGCAGTACTTC. Protein sequence: CASSQLASGDEQYF.

This clone was picked up a small number of times. The chain employs TRBV5-6 and TRBJ2-5; D is undetermined. The CDR3 totals 16 residues. From germline, CDR1 is SGHDT and CDR2 YYEEEE. Trimming shortened V by 0 bases and J by 5 bases, and 17 bases separated the two germline ends. The CDR3 nucleotides read TGTGCCAGCAGCTTGGGTGCGACACGGCCCGGTGAGACCCAGTACTTC. Its protein is CASSLGATRPGETQYF.

The CDR3 coding sequence is TGTGCCAGCAGTTTAGTCCCCCTAAACCAAGAGACCCAGTACTTC. Protein sequence: CASSLVPLNQETQYF. The J gene is TRBJ2-5, the V gene TRBV28; no clear D gene. This CDR3 has 15 amino acids. V lost 2 bases and J lost 0, with 10 bases in between. The germline gives CDR1 MDHEN, CDR2 SYDVKM.

This chain joins TRBV7-2 and TRBJ2-7, with 8 bases matching TRBD2. The V segment lost 5 bases and the J segment 4 bases; nucleotides outside the gene matches: 4. CDR1 is SGHTA and CDR2 is FQGNSA in the germline V gene. This CDR3 has 13 residues. CDR3 region: CASSGSGGYEQYF. The DNA of the CDR3 is TGTGCCAGCAGCGGGAGCGGGGGTTACGAGCAGTACTTC.

The chain recombines TRBV4-3 with TRBJ2-5, with TRBD1 as a possible D gene (5 bases). Trimming removed 0 bases at V and 5 bases at J, with 13 bases between. Per the germline V gene, CDR1 is LGHNA and CDR2 is YSLEER. This CDR3 region has 15 residues. The DNA for the CDR3 is TGCGCCAGCAGCCAAGAGGACATTGCGGATGAGACCCAGTACTTC. Residues: CASSQEDIADETQYF.

This rearrangement joins TRBV7-6 to TRBJ1-2; unclear D gene. This CDR3 is 13 amino acids long. V was trimmed by 1 base and J by 1 base, leaving 4 bases between them. Germline V gives CDR1 SGHVS, CDR2 FNYEAQ. CDR3 protein: CASSLGLNYGYTF. CDR3 DNA: TGTGCCAGCAGCTTAGGTCTTAACTATGGCTACACCTTC.

The chain carries TRBV5-1 and TRBJ2-5; 11 bases are shared with TRBD2. CDR1 and CDR2 from the germline V gene are SGHRS and YFSETQ. The CDR3 contains 17 residues. The trim removed 4 bases at V and 2 bases at J, leaving 10 bases unmatched. The CDR3 protein is CASSRYPGLAAQETQYF. As DNA, the CDR3 is TGCGCCAGCAGCCGATATCCGGGACTAGCGGCTCAAGAGACCCAGTACTTC. Full variable domain (outside the CDR3, taken from reference TRBV5-1 and TRBJ2-5): KAGVTQTPRYLIKTRGQQVTLSCSPISGHRSVSWYQQTPGQGLQFLFEYFSETQRNKGNFPGRFSGRQFSNSRSEMNVSTLELGDSALYLCASSRYPGLAAQETQYFGPGTRLLVL.

V gene TRBV7-2 combines with J gene TRBJ2-5; the match to TRBD2 covers 8 bases. This CDR3 region has 17 residues. Trimming took 1 base from V and 5 from J; bases not matched to a gene: 12. CDR1 SGHTA and CDR2 FQGNSA come from the germline V gene. The CDR3: CASSLGSGGAGRETQYF. The CDR3 nucleotides read TGTGCCAGCAGCTTAGGTTCGGGGGGGGCCGGTCGGGAGACCCAGTACTTC.

The V and J genes are TRBV19 and TRBJ1-1, with D possibly TRBD1 on 6 matching bases. With 5 bases removed from V and 1 base from J, the gap between germline ends came to 14 bases. This CDR3 spans 15 amino acids. Per the germline V gene, CDR1 is LNHDA and CDR2 is SQIVND (reference sequence). CDR3 protein: CASSWTAGSNTEAFF. The CDR3 bases are TGTGCCAGTAGTTGGACAGCTGGTTCGAACACTGAAGCTTTCTTT.

The chain couples TRBV27 to TRBJ1-2; no clear D gene. The CDR3 is 17 amino acids. CDR1 MNHEY and CDR2 SMNVEV come from the germline V gene (reference sequence). The V gene lost 6 bases and the J gene lost 4 bases, with 24 bases spanning the gap. The chain's CDR3 is CASRSKALMARSYGYTF. CDR3 sequence (DNA): TGTGCCAGCAGATCGAAAGCCCTCATGGCGAGGAGCTATGGCTACACCTTC.

J is TRBJ2-1 and V is TRBV9; D is undetermined. Per the germline V gene, CDR1 is SGDLS and CDR2 is YYNGEE. The CDR3 sequence is 16 residues long. Trimming left V 4 bases short and J 5 bases short, with 19 bases between. The CDR3 loop is CASSFRGRSVNNEQFF. The CDR3 coding sequence is TGTGCCAGCAGCTTCCGAGGAAGGTCGGTAAACAATGAGCAGTTCTTC.

This chain uses TRBV28 with TRBJ2-3; TRBD1 matches 8 bases. Per the germline V gene, CDR1 is MDHEN and CDR2 is SYDVKM. The V segment lost 6 bases and the J segment 4 bases; nucleotides outside the gene matches: 12. The CDR3 covers 16 residues. This chain's CDR3 is CASRVFQGAPADTQYF. CDR3 sequence (DNA): TGTGCCAGCAGAGTATTTCAGGGGGCACCGGCAGATACGCAGTATTTT.

The chain has TRBV27 and TRBJ2-1; 8 bases fit TRBD1. The CDR3 has 16 residues. Looked up from germline, CDR1 is MNHEY and CDR2 is SMNVEV (reference sequence). J lost 3 bases, V lost 4 bases, and 8 bases had no gene match. CDR3 sequence (DNA): TGTGCCAGCAGTTCTGACAGGGGCGGGGTCTACAATGAGCAGTTCTTC. Protein product: CASSSDRGGVYNEQFF.

The chain links TRBV5-5 to TRBJ2-1; no firm D call. V shed 4 bases and J shed 2 bases, with 13 bases lying between them. This CDR3 is built from 15 residues. CDR1 is SGHKS, CDR2 YYEKEE, per germline (reference sequence). The DNA for the CDR3 is TGTGCCAGCAGCCTTGACACCAATACCTACAATGAGCAGTTCTTC. Translated, it gives CASSLDTNTYNEQFF.